These 6 T cell receptor beta chains were all obtained from the same sample, sequenced in a study of T cells after posttransplantation cyclophosphamide. Here immunoSEQ multiplex PCR was the method, and the copy in TCRdb shows in-frame clones only, minus some. The table has about 3,800 clones, about 95% seen once; the top ten hold over 0.55%. The sequenced material came from naive CD4+ T cells sorted from PBMCs. All receptors come from a man in his forties or fifties.

The chain carries TRBV7-2 and TRBJ2-3; D is unclear. This CDR3 has 16 residues. V gave up 3 bases and J gave up 0 bases, with 13 bases separating them. The germline V gene has CDR1 SGHTA and CDR2 FQGNSA. Written as DNA, the CDR3 is TGTGCCAGCAGCTTCTCCAGACTGAGGAGCACAGATACGCAGTATTTT. This sequence encodes CASSFSRLRSTDTQYF.

The rearrangement links TRBV5-4 to TRBJ1-5, with unresolved D. The CDR3 spans 16 residues. The ends were cut back, 4 bases at V and 4 bases at J, with 18 bases in the middle. Per the germline V gene, CDR1 is SGHNT and CDR2 is YYREEE (reference sequence). The CDR3 is CASSDNPNGGNQPQHF. The CDR3 DNA reads TGTGCCAGCAGCGACAACCCAAATGGAGGGAATCAGCCCCAGCATTTT.

The genes are TRBV18 and TRBJ2-7; D perhaps matches TRBD1 (6 bases). Trimming removed 3 bases from V and 9 bases from J, with 15 bases in between. The CDR3 covers 13 residues. From germline, CDR1 is KGHSH and CDR2 LQKENI. The CDR3 DNA sequence: TGTGCCAGCTCACCCGCAGGGGTGAGAGGGCAGTACTTC. Its translation is CASSPAGVRGQYF.

This chain uses TRBV30 with TRBJ1-2; TRBD1 matches 9 bases. V was pared by 1 base and J by 4 bases, with 10 bases of the junction left unmatched. The CDR3 contains 16 residues. Per germline, CDR1 GTSNPN and CDR2 SVGIG (reference sequence). CDR3 residues: CAWSDWGRQGGYGYTF. CDR3 sequence (DNA): TGTGCCTGGAGTGATTGGGGGAGACAGGGGGGCTATGGCTACACCTTC.

J is TRBJ2-7 and V is TRBV7-9, with 8 bases aligning to TRBD1. CDR3 length: 15 residues. Trimming removed 5 bases from V and 4 bases from J; junction bases left unmatched: 10. The V gene's germline CDR1 is SEHNR and CDR2 FQNEAQ (reference sequence). The CDR3 coding sequence is TGTGCCAGCAGCCCTTGGGACAGGTCGGAGTACGAGCAGTACTTC. It encodes CASSPWDRSEYEQYF.

The chain uses TRBV19 and TRBJ1-4; D is unclear. CDR1 and CDR2 (germline): LNHDA, SQIVND (reference sequence). V shed 6 bases and J shed 0 bases, with 8 bases lying between them. This CDR3 contains 14 residues. CDR3 nucleotides: TGTGCCAGTAGAATCAGGTCAACTAATGAAAAACTGTTTTTT. This encodes CASRIRSTNEKLFF.